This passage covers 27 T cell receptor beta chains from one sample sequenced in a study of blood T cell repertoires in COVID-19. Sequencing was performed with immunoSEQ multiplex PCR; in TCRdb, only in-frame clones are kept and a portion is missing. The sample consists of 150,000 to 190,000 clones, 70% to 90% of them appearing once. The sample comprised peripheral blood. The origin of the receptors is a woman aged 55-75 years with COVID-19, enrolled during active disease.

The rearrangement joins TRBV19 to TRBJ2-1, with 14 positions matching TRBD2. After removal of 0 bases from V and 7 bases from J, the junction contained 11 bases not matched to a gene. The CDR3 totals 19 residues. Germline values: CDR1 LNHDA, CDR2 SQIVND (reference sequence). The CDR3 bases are TGTGCCAGTAGTATAGACTATGCGGGGACTAGCGGGGGTACTAATGAGCAGTTCTTC. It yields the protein CASSIDYAGTSGGTNEQFF.

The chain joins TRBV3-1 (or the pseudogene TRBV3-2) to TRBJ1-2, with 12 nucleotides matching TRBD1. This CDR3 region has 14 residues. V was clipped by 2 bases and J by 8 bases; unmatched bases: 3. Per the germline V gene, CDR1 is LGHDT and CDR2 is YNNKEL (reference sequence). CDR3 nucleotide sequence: TGTGCCAGCAGCCAATCGGGACAGGGGGCGGGCTACACCTTC. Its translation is CASSQSGQGAGYTF.

The CDR3 sequence: CASRSIEGANQPQHF. The DNA for the CDR3 is TGCGCCAGCAGGTCGATAGAAGGGGCAAATCAGCCCCAGCATTTT. The chain recombines TRBV10-2 with TRBJ1-5, with D possibly matching TRBD1 (5 bases). Germline-derived CDR1 and CDR2 are WSHSY and SAAADI. Trimming took off 6 bases at V and 4 bases at J, with 16 bases between the two ends. CDR3 length equals 15 residues.

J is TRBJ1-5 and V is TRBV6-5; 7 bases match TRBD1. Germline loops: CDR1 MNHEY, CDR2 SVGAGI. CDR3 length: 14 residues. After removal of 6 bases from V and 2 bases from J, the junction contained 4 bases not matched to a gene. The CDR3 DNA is TGTGCCAGCAGGAGTGGACAGGGCAATCAGCCCCAGCATTTT. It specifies CASRSGQGNQPQHF.

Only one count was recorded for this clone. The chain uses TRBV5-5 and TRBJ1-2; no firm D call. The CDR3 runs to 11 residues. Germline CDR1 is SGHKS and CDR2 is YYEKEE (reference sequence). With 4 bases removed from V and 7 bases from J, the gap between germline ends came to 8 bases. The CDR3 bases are TGTGCCAGCAGCGCGAATCGTGGCTACACCTTC. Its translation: CASSANRGYTF.

CDR3 loop: CASSDTGNNQPQHF. CDR3 sequence (DNA): TGTGCCAGCAGCGATACGGGTAACAATCAGCCCCAGCATTTT. The chain is built from TRBV6-5 and TRBJ1-5; D not certain. The CDR3 sequence is 14 residues long. Trimming cost V 6 bases and J 3 bases, with 12 bases left between them. Germline V gene lookup returns CDR1 MNHEY and CDR2 SVGAGI.

The CDR3 bases are TGTGCCAGCAAGGGGATCGGGACCGGGGAGCTGTTTTTT. Its translation: CASKGIGTGELFF. The chain joins TRBV6-5 to TRBJ2-2; D might be TRBD1 (5 bases). The CDR3 totals 13 residues. V lost 7 bases, J lost 5 bases, and 11 bases lay in between. CDR1 and CDR2 from the germline V gene are MNHEY and SVGAGI.

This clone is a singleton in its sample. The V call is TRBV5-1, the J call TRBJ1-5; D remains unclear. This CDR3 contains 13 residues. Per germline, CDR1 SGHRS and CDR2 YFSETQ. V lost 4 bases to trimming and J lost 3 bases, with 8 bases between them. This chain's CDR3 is CASSPLPNQPQHF. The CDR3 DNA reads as TGCGCCAGCAGCCCCCTCCCCAATCAGCCCCAGCATTTT.

CDR3 loop: CASSTQGARSYTF. CDR3 DNA: TGTGCCAGCAGTACACAGGGGGCGAGGAGCTACACCTTC. The chain has TRBV6-5 and TRBJ1-2, with 9 positions matching TRBD1. Losses at the gene ends were 5 bases for V and 9 bases for J; bases not matched to a gene: 7. Germline CDR1 reads MNHEY; CDR2 reads SVGAGI. This CDR3 is 13 amino acids long.

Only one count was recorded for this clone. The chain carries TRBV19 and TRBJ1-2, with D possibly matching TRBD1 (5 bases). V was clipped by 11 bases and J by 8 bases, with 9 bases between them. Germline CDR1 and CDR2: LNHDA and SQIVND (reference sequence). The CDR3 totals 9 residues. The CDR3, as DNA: TGTGCCTCTGGGGGGGGCTACACCTTC. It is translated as CASGGGYTF.

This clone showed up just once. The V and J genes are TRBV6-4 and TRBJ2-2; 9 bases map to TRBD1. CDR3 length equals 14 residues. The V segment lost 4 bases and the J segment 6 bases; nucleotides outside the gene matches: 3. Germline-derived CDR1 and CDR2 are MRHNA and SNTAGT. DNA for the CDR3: TGTGCCAGCAGTGTGACAGGGGGAGCCGGGGAGCTGTTTTTT. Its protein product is CASSVTGGAGELFF.

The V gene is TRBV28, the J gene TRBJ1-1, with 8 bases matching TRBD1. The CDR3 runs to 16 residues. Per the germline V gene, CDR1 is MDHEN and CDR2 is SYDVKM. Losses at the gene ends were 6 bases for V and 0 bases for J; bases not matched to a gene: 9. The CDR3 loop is CASSPGGSRVNTEAFF. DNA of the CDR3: TGTGCCAGCAGCCCAGGGGGCTCTCGGGTGAACACTGAAGCTTTCTTT.

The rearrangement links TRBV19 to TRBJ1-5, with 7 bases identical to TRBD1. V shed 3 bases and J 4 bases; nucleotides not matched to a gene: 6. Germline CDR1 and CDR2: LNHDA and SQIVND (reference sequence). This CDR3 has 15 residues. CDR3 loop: CASSISRQGNQPQHF. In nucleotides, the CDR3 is TGTGCCAGTAGTATTTCTCGACAGGGTAATCAGCCCCAGCATTTT.

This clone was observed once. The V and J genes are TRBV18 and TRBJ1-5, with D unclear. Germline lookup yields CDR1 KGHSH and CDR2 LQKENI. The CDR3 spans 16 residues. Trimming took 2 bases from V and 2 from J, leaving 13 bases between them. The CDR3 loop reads CASSPEGSFGNQPQHF. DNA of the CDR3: TGTGCCAGCTCACCAGAGGGCAGTTTTGGCAATCAGCCCCAGCATTTT.

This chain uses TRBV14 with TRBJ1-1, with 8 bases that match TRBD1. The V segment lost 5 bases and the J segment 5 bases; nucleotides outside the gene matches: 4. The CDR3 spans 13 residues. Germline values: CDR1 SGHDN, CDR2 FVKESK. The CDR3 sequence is CASSYTGGTEAFF. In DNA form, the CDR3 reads TGTGCCAGCAGCTACACAGGGGGAACTGAAGCTTTCTTT. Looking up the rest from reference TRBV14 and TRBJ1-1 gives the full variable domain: EAGVTQFPSHSVIEKGQTVTLRCDPISGHDNLYWYRRVMGKEIKFLLHFVKESKQDESGMPNNRFLAERTGGTYSTLKVQPAELEDSGVYFCASSYTGGTEAFFGQGTRLTVV.

CDR3 in amino acids: CASSVIQTGNTEAFF. CDR3 DNA sequence: TGTGCCAGCAGTGTTATTCAGACAGGGAACACTGAAGCTTTCTTT. The chain has TRBV25-1 and TRBJ1-1; D may be TRBD1 (6 bases). Germline CDR1 and CDR2: MGHDK and SYGVNS. The length of the CDR3 is 15 residues. V was shortened by 4 bases and J by 1 base, with 13 bases between the two germline ends.

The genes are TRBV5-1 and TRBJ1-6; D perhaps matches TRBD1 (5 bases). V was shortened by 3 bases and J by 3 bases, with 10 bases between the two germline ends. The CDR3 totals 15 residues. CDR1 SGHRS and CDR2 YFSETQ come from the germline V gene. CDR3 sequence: CASSSQVYYNSPLHF. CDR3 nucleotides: TGCGCCAGCAGCTCACAGGTCTACTATAATTCACCCCTCCACTTT.

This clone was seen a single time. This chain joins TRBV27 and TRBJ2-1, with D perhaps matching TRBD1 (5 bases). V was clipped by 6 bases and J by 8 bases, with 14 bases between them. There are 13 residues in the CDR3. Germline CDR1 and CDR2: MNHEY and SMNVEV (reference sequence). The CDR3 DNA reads TGTGCCAGCAGGGGGCAGTGGGGCGATGAGCAGTTCTTC. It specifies CASRGQWGDEQFF.

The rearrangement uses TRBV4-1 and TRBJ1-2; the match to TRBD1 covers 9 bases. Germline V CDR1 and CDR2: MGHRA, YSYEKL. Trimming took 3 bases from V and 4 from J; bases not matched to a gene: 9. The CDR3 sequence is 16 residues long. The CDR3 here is CASSHERDRASYGYTF. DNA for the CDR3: TGCGCCAGCAGCCACGAGAGGGACAGGGCATCCTATGGCTACACCTTC.

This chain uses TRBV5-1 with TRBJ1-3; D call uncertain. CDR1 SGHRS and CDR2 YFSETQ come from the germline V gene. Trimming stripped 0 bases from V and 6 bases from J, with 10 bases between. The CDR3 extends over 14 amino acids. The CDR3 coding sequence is TGCGCCAGCAGCTTGGGCAGGCAGATAAACACCATATATTTT. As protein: CASSLGRQINTIYF.

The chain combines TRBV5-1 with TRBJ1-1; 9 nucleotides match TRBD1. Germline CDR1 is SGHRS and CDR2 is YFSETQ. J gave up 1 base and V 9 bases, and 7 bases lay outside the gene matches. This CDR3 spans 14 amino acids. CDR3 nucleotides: TGCGCCACTAACAGGGGGCCTACGAACACTGAAGCTTTCTTT. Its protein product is CATNRGPTNTEAFF.

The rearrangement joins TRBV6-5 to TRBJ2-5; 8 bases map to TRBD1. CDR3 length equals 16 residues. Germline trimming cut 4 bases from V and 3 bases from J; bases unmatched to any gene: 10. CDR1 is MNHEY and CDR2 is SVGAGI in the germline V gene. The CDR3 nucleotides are TGTGCCAGCAGTTTCGGACAGGGTACTATCAAAGAGACCCAGTACTTC. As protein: CASSFGQGTIKETQYF.

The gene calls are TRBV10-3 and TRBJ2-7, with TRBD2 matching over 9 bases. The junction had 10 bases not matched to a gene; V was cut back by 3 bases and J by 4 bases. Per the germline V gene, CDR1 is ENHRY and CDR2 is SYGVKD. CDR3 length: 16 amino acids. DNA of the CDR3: TGTGCCATCAGTGATCCAGGAAGGCTAGCGGGATACGAGCAGTACTTC. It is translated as CAISDPGRLAGYEQYF.

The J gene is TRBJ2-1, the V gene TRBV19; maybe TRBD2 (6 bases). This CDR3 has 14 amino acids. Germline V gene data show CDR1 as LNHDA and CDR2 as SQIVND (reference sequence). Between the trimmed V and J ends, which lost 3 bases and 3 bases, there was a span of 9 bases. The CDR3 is CASSIGTDYNEQFF. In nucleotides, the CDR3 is TGTGCCAGTAGTATTGGGACTGACTACAATGAGCAGTTCTTC.

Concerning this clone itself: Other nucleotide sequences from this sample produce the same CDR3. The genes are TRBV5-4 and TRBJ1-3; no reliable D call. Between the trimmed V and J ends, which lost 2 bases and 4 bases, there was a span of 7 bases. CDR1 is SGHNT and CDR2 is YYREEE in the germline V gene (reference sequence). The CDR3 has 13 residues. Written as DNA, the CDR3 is TGTGCCAGCAGCTTAGCGGGCGGAAACACCATATATTTT. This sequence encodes CASSLAGGNTIYF.

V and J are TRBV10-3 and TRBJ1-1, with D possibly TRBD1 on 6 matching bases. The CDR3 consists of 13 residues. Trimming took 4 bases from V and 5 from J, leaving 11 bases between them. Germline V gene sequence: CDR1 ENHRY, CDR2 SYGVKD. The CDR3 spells CAISGGPETEAFF. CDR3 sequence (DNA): TGTGCCATCAGTGGGGGGCCAGAGACTGAAGCTTTCTTT.

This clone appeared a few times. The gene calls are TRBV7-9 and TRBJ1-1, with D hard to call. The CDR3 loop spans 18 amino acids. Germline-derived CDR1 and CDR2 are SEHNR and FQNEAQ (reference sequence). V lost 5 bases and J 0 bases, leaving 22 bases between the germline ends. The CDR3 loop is CASSLPRSSGGLNTEAFF. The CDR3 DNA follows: TGTGCCAGCAGCCTCCCCCGTAGTAGTGGAGGACTGAACACTGAAGCTTTCTTT.